This T cell receptor (beta chain) came from a study of early T cells in non-severe SARS-CoV-2 infection. Study-wide context: It was bulk RNA from unsorted whole blood that was sequenced, and the chains were unpaired.

This clonotype was seen at least ten times. Per the germline V gene, CDR1 is MNHEY and CDR2 is SVGAGI. This CDR3 region has 14 residues. Trimming pared 5 bases from V and 4 bases from J, leaving 14 bases between. A single record per CDR3 protein comes from TCRdb applying MiXCR to the 5' RACE reads. This table has tens of thousands of distinct CDR3 sequences, about 14% appearing once. The chain carries TRBV6-5 and TRBJ1-2; D not certain. This TCR came from an adult who was a healthcare worker with PCR-confirmed SARS-CoV-2 infection or an uninfected control (not recorded which). The sample taken for sequencing was whole blood. Written as DNA, the CDR3 is TGTGCCAGCAGTCCCCTTTGGGAGGGCTATGGCTACACCTTC. Its translation: CASSPLWEGYGYTF.